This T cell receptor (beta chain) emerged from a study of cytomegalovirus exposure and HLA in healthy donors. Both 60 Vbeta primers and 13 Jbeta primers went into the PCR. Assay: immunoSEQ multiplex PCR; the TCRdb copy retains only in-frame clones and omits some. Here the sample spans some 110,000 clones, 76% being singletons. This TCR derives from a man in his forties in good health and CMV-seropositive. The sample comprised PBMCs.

CDR3 in amino acids: CASSFRRDAETQYF. In DNA, the CDR3 is TGTGCCAGCAGTTTTCGGCGGGACGCGGAGACCCAGTACTTC. The chain joins TRBV5-5 to TRBJ2-5; D perhaps matches TRBD2 (6 bases). V was cut by 5 bases and J by 5 bases, with 16 bases left in between. Germline CDR1 SGHKS, CDR2 YYEKEE (reference sequence). The CDR3 has 14 residues.